This passage covers 19 T cell receptor beta chains from one sample sequenced in a study of breast tumors, draining lymph nodes, adjacent tissues. TCRdb recomputed calls from the multiplex PCR reads with MiXCR, one row per CDR3 protein. The top ten clones hold more than 2.5% of a sample with around 140,000 distinct CDR3 sequences, 20% to 25% of them seen once. The lymph nodes were axillary draining lymph nodes from breast cancer patients. The material sequenced was axillary lymph node tissue. These TCRs come from a female donor with breast cancer. Some clones in this sample may be carry-over from other donors' samples.

This clonotype was seen repeatedly, ten times or more. The chain uses TRBV19 and TRBJ1-5; TRBD1 matches at 7 bases. CDR3 size: 18 residues. Per the germline V gene, CDR1 is LNHDA and CDR2 is SQIVND (reference sequence). Trimming removed 1 base from V and 0 bases from J; junction bases left unmatched: 9. In DNA form, the CDR3 reads TGTGCCAGTAGTATAGCTTCAGGGGGAGCCAGTAGCAATCAGCCCCAGCATTTT. Protein product: CASSIASGGASSNQPQHF.

This clonotype has only a few counts. The junction shows a germline mismatch at one end, possibly a read error. V gene TRBV4-3 combines with J gene TRBJ2-7, with D maybe TRBD1 (6 bases). The CDR3 spans 15 residues. Germline V gene lookup returns CDR1 LGHNA and CDR2 YSLEER. CDR3: CASSQDPQGFDEQCF. The CDR3 coding sequence is TGCGCCAGCAGCCAAGATCCCCAGGGGTTCGACGAGCAGTGCTTC.

This clonotype has a count of ten or more. The J gene is TRBJ2-3, the V gene TRBV4-1; 7 bases map to TRBD2. The CDR3 consists of 16 residues. The germline V gene has CDR1 MGHRA and CDR2 YSYEKL. Trimming removed 3 bases from V and 6 bases from J; junction bases left unmatched: 12. CDR3 loop: CASSHILAGPADTQYF. DNA of the CDR3: TGCGCCAGCAGCCACATCTTAGCGGGCCCCGCGGATACGCAGTATTTT.

This clonotype was counted at least ten times. V gene TRBV27 combines with J gene TRBJ1-6, with D unresolved. Germline CDR1 MNHEY, CDR2 SMNVEV (reference sequence). The CDR3 is 15 residues long. Trimming removed 5 bases at V and 7 bases at J, with 15 bases between. Written as DNA, the CDR3 is TGTGCCAGCAGTCCACGAGGCCGGGGAAATTCACCCCTCCACTTT. Amino acids: CASSPRGRGNSPLHF.

This rearrangement joins TRBV4-1 to TRBJ1-2; D possibly corresponds to TRBD1 (5 bases). V was clipped by 1 base and J by 4 bases, with 13 bases between them. Germline-derived CDR1 and CDR2 are MGHRA and YSYEKL. The CDR3 is made up of 15 amino acids. The CDR3 DNA follows: TGCGCCAGCAGCCAAGGCACAGGAGGCTTCTATGGCTACACCTTC. This translates into CASSQGTGGFYGYTF.

As to this clonotype: One base away lies a much larger clone, so this may be a sequencing read error. The J gene is TRBJ2-1, the V gene TRBV12-5, with D hard to call. CDR3 size: 12 residues. V gave up 4 bases and J gave up 10 bases, with 11 bases separating them. Germline values: CDR1 LGHNT, CDR2 FRNRAP. Here the CDR3 DNA reads TGTGCTAGTGGTTCCCTGCCCCCCGAGCAGTTCTTC. Translation gives CASGSLPPEQFF.

As to this clonotype: This may come from a read error, since a much larger clone is one base off. The V call is TRBV5-1, the J call TRBJ1-3; perhaps TRBD1 as D (5 bases). The CDR3 has 15 amino acids. Germline loops: CDR1 SGHRS, CDR2 YFSETQ. The CDR3 sequence: CASSTAWGSGNAIYF. The CDR3 nucleotides are TGCGCCAGCAGCACCGCCTGGGGCTCTGGAAACGCCATATATTTT.

This clonotype has a count of ten or more. The rearrangement links TRBV6-1 to TRBJ2-2; D gene unclear. V was trimmed by 5 bases and J by 8 bases, leaving 6 bases between them. The CDR3 totals 11 residues. Germline CDR1 and CDR2: MNHNS and SASEGT. CDR3 in amino acids: CASSRLGELFF. The CDR3 DNA reads TGTGCCAGCAGTCGATTAGGGGAGCTGTTTTTT.

About this clonotype itself: Being one base from a much bigger clone, this may be a read error. The rearrangement uses TRBV9 and TRBJ2-1, with 8 bases that match TRBD1. The CDR3 is 15 amino acids. Germline-derived CDR1 and CDR2 are SGDLS and YYNGEE. Here the CDR3 DNA reads TGTGGCAGCAGCGTAGAACAGGGGGTCCCCAATGAGCAGTTCTTC. Its translation: CGSSVEQGVPNEQFF. Using reference TRBV9 and TRBJ2-1 for the parts outside the CDR3, the full variable domain is DSGVTQTPKHLITATGQRVTLRCSPRSGDLSVYWYQQSLDQGLQFLIQYYNGEERAKGNILERFSAQQFPDLHSELNLSSLELGDSALYFCGSSVEQGVPNEQFFGPGTRLTVL.

This clonotype has at least ten counts. J is TRBJ2-7 and V is TRBV4-1; D possibly matches TRBD1 or TRBD2 (5 bases each). This CDR3 has 16 residues. The germline V gene encodes CDR1 MGHRA and CDR2 YSYEKL. The V end was cut by 0 bases, the J end by 0 bases, with 12 bases between. CDR3 DNA sequence: TGCGCCAGCAGCCAAGATGAGTGGGGGAACTCCTACGAGCAGTACTTC. Its protein product is CASSQDEWGNSYEQYF.

This clonotype is classed as medium-sized. A junction boundary mismatches the germline segment, possibly from a read error. J is TRBJ2-7 and V is TRBV2; TRBD2 matches 9 bases. The CDR3 has 15 amino acids. The germline CDR1 and CDR2 sequences are SNHLY and FYNNEI. The CDR3 here is CASSEGAGGLDEQYF. Written as DNA, the CDR3 is TGTGCCAGCAGCGAAGGGGCGGGAGGGCTTGACGAGCAGTACTTC.

The gene calls are TRBV24-1 and TRBJ2-1, with TRBD2 matching 9 bases. The V segment lost 4 bases and the J segment 0 bases; nucleotides outside the gene matches: 6. This CDR3 has 17 residues. Germline lookup yields CDR1 KGHDR and CDR2 SFDVKD. The CDR3 DNA sequence: TGTGCCACCAGTGAGAATAGCGGGAGTTACTCCTACAATGAGCAGTTCTTC. It translates to CATSENSGSYSYNEQFF.

This clonotype was counted at least ten times. The chain has TRBV7-9 and TRBJ1-4, with 11 bases identical to TRBD1. The CDR3 extends over 14 amino acids. The V segment lost 5 bases and the J segment 7 bases; nucleotides outside the gene matches: 3. Germline lookup yields CDR1 SEHNR and CDR2 FQNEAQ (reference sequence). The CDR3 loop reads CASSRTGGGEKLFF. The CDR3 DNA is TGTGCCAGCAGCAGGACAGGGGGCGGTGAAAAACTGTTTTTT. The full variable domain, its missing parts supplied by reference TRBV7-9 and TRBJ1-4, is DTGVSQNPRHKITKRGQNVTFRCDPISEHNRLYWYRQTLGQGPEFLTYFQNEAQLEKSRLLSDRFSAERPKGSFSTLEIQRTEQGDSAMYLCASSRTGGGEKLFFGSGTQLSVL.

Many counts were recorded for this clonotype. The CDR3 DNA sequence: TGCAGTGCTAGAGCTGATTATAATTCACCCCTCCACTTT. This gives the protein CSARADYNSPLHF. The chain carries TRBV20-1 and TRBJ1-6; D not resolved. The CDR3 is made up of 13 amino acids. The germline V gene has CDR1 DFQATT and CDR2 SNEGSKA (reference sequence). Trimming removed 1 base from V and 4 bases from J, with 5 bases in between.

This clonotype was observed at least ten times. The gene calls are TRBV27 and TRBJ1-4; TRBD1 matches at 10 bases. CDR1 is MNHEY, CDR2 SMNVEV, per germline (reference sequence). The CDR3 is 15 amino acids. J gave up 7 bases and V 5 bases, and 7 bases lay outside the gene matches. CDR3 in DNA: TGTGCCAGCAGTATCAGGGGGACAGGGGTTGAAAAACTGTTTTTT. Translation: CASSIRGTGVEKLFF.

This clonotype was seen a handful of times. The CDR3 spells CASSIGGSLTDTQYF. CDR3 nucleotide sequence: TGTGCCAGTAGTATCGGGGGATCACTCACAGATACGCAGTATTTT. The chain has TRBV19 and TRBJ2-3, with D possibly matching TRBD2 (6 bases). The CDR3 is made up of 15 amino acids. CDR1 is LNHDA and CDR2 is SQIVND in the germline V gene (reference sequence). Trimming removed 3 bases at V and 2 bases at J, with 12 bases between.

The sample holds many counts of this clonotype. The J gene is TRBJ2-7, the V gene TRBV7-6; either TRBD1 or TRBD2 may fit D (6 bases each). Germline V gene lookup returns CDR1 SGHVS and CDR2 FNYEAQ. CDR3 length: 13 amino acids. Trimming took off 5 bases at V and 5 bases at J, with 13 bases between the two ends. CDR3 bases: TGTGCCAGCAGCGCCGCCGGGGGCCACGAGCAGTACTTC. Protein product: CASSAAGGHEQYF. Full variable domain (remainder filled in from reference TRBV7-6 and TRBJ2-7): GAGVSQSPRYKVTKRGQDVALRCDPISGHVSLYWYRQALGQGPEFLTYFNYEAQQDKSGLPNDRFSAERPEGSISTLTIQRTEQRDSAMYRCASSAAGGHEQYFGPGTRLTVT.

This clonotype was found many times. The V call is TRBV7-2, the J call TRBJ2-1; D gene ambiguous. Trimming shortened V by 2 bases and J by 8 bases, and 13 bases separated the two germline ends. The CDR3 sequence is 14 residues long. CDR1 and CDR2 from the germline V gene are SGHTA and FQGNSA. The CDR3 is CASSLLVHRHEQFF. CDR3 in DNA: TGTGCCAGCAGCTTACTAGTTCATAGGCATGAGCAGTTCTTC.

The V call is TRBV28, the J call TRBJ1-2, with a possible D match to TRBD1 (6 bases). The CDR3 runs to 15 residues. V was shortened by 4 bases and J by 3 bases, with 15 bases between the two germline ends. Germline assignment: CDR1 MDHEN and CDR2 SYDVKM. CDR3 DNA: TGTGCCAGCAGTTCCCAGAGGGGGAGCTACTATGGCTACACCTTC. Its translation is CASSSQRGSYYGYTF.